Each of the 18 T cell receptor beta chains below was sequenced from the same sample in a study of cytomegalovirus exposure and HLA in healthy donors. PCR was performed using 60 Vbeta and 13 Jbeta primers. The repertoire was sequenced with immunoSEQ multiplex PCR; TCRdb's copy has only in-frame clones and lacks some. The repertoire consists of about 150,000 clones, with 78% occurring once and the leading ten covering about 3%. Sequenced input: PBMCs. The receptors originated from a man aged 40-55 years in good health and CMV-seropositive.

V and J are TRBV6-4 and TRBJ2-1; 9 bases are a match to TRBD2. Germline assignment: CDR1 MRHNA and CDR2 SNTAGT. V trimming: 4 bases; J trimming: 6 bases; junction bases outside the gene matches: 7. This CDR3 has 15 amino acids. The CDR3 reads CASSGTSASPNEQFF. The CDR3 region has the DNA TGTGCCAGCAGTGGGACTAGCGCAAGCCCCAATGAGCAGTTCTTC.

This clone showed up just once. The CDR3 region is CASSEGLVVNEQFF. In DNA form, the CDR3 reads TGTGCCAGCAGCGAAGGACTAGTGGTCAATGAGCAGTTCTTC. The rearrangement joins TRBV7-3 to TRBJ2-1; 7 nucleotides agree with TRBD2. CDR3 length: 14 amino acids. Germline V CDR1 and CDR2: SGHTA, FQGTGA. Trimming at V came to 5 bases and at J to 6 bases, leaving 7 bases not matched to a gene.

The chain carries TRBV14 and TRBJ1-1; 7 bases line up with TRBD1. Looked up from germline, CDR1 is SGHDN and CDR2 is FVKESK. The CDR3 consists of 13 residues. V shed 1 base, J shed 7 bases, and the junction held 3 bases outside the gene matches. CDR3 sequence: CASSQVHRGEAFF. The CDR3, as DNA: TGTGCCAGCAGCCAAGTGCACAGGGGTGAAGCTTTCTTT. The full variable domain, its missing parts supplied by reference TRBV14 and TRBJ1-1, is EAGVTQFPSHSVIEKGQTVTLRCDPISGHDNLYWYRRVMGKEIKFLLHFVKESKQDESGMPNNRFLAERTGGTYSTLKVQPAELEDSGVYFCASSQVHRGEAFFGQGTRLTVV.

The chain carries TRBV4-3 and TRBJ2-1, with a possible D match to TRBD2 (5 bases). Per the germline V gene, CDR1 is LGHNA and CDR2 is YSLEER. V shed 4 bases and J shed 0 bases, with 10 bases lying between them. The CDR3 covers 15 residues. This CDR3 is CASSPTGSSYNEQFF. In nucleotides, the CDR3 is TGCGCCAGCAGCCCAACTGGGAGCTCCTACAATGAGCAGTTCTTC.

The genes are TRBV7-3 and TRBJ2-1; 10 bases line up with TRBD1. Germline lookup yields CDR1 SGHTA and CDR2 FQGTGA. V dropped 2 bases and J dropped 8; count of bases not matched to a gene: 9. This CDR3 contains 16 residues. The CDR3 nucleotides read TGTGCCAGCAGCTTAGCCTCCGGGACAGGGGCGGATGAGCAGTTCTTC. It is translated as CASSLASGTGADEQFF.

The rearrangement uses TRBV6-5 and TRBJ2-1; 8 bases match TRBD1. CDR1 is MNHEY, CDR2 SVGAGI, per germline. Germline trimming cut 8 bases from V and 3 bases from J; bases unmatched to any gene: 3. The CDR3 spans 13 residues. This CDR3 reads CASRGTGYNEQFF. The CDR3 region has the DNA TGTGCCAGCCGCGGGACAGGCTACAATGAGCAGTTCTTC.

The chain recombines TRBV9 with TRBJ2-3; TRBD2 is a possible D gene (6 bases). V was shortened by 4 bases and J by 0 bases, with 9 bases between the two germline ends. This CDR3 is 14 amino acids long. Germline V gene lookup returns CDR1 SGDLS and CDR2 YYNGEE. The CDR3 coding sequence is TGTGCCAGCAGCCGGGACTTCAGCACAGATACGCAGTATTTT. Translated, it gives CASSRDFSTDTQYF. Looking up the rest from reference TRBV9 and TRBJ2-3 gives the full variable domain: DSGVTQTPKHLITATGQRVTLRCSPRSGDLSVYWYQQSLDQGLQFLIQYYNGEERAKGNILERFSAQQFPDLHSELNLSSLELGDSALYFCASSRDFSTDTQYFGPGTRLTVL.

The chain carries TRBV27 and TRBJ2-3; D not resolved. The V gene's germline CDR1 is MNHEY and CDR2 SMNVEV (reference sequence). The CDR3 extends over 14 amino acids. The V gene lost 3 bases and the J gene lost 0 bases, with 7 bases spanning the gap. CDR3 loop: CASSLRTSTDTQYF. DNA for the CDR3: TGTGCCAGCAGTTTGCGCACTAGCACAGATACGCAGTATTTT.

The chain joins TRBV19 to TRBJ1-5; 8 bases line up with TRBD1. The CDR3 totals 15 residues. V was clipped by 0 bases and J by 4 bases; unmatched bases: 2. Per germline, CDR1 LNHDA and CDR2 SQIVND (reference sequence). The CDR3 here is CASSIDGTGNQPQHF. In nucleotides, the CDR3 is TGTGCCAGTAGTATAGATGGGACAGGAAATCAGCCCCAGCATTTT.

The chain recombines TRBV20-1 with TRBJ1-1; no firm D call. Trimming stripped 4 bases from V and 8 bases from J, with 8 bases between. CDR3 length equals 10 residues. The germline CDR1 and CDR2 sequences are DFQATT and SNEGSKA (reference sequence). CDR3 nucleotides: TGCAGTGCTATTATCTACGAAGCTTTCTTT. Translating gives CSAIIYEAFF.

The V call is TRBV5-1, the J call TRBJ2-1, with D hard to call. The CDR3 loop spans 14 amino acids. The V gene lost 2 bases and the J gene lost 0 bases, with 6 bases spanning the gap. Germline values: CDR1 SGHRS, CDR2 YFSETQ. The CDR3 nucleotides are TGCGCCAGCAGCTTAGCCTACTCCTACAATGAGCAGTTCTTC. Encoded protein: CASSLAYSYNEQFF. The full variable domain, rest sourced from reference TRBV5-1 and TRBJ2-1, is KAGVTQTPRYLIKTRGQQVTLSCSPISGHRSVSWYQQTPGQGLQFLFEYFSETQRNKGNFPGRFSGRQFSNSRSEMNVSTLELGDSALYLCASSLAYSYNEQFFGPGTRLTVL.

This clone has just one count. The chain is built from TRBV11-3 and TRBJ1-1; TRBD1 agrees at 7 bases. After removal of 5 bases from V and 6 bases from J, the junction contained 6 bases not matched to a gene. From germline, CDR1 is SGHNT and CDR2 YENEEA. This CDR3 has 13 amino acids. CDR3 nucleotides: TGTGCCAGCAGCGAGAGACAGGGATCTGAAGCTTTCTTT. This codes for CASSERQGSEAFF.

Note on this clone: This sample includes further DNA sequences coding for the same CDR3. This chain uses TRBV5-1 with TRBJ2-5, with TRBD1 matching over 7 bases. There are 14 residues in the CDR3. CDR1 SGHRS and CDR2 YFSETQ come from the germline V gene. J was trimmed by 3 bases and V by 2 bases; bases with no gene match: 4. In DNA, the CDR3 is TGCGCCAGCAGCTTCGACAGGGAGAAAGAGACCCAGTACTTC. Protein: CASSFDREKETQYF.

The V and J genes are TRBV6-6 and TRBJ2-7; D is perhaps TRBD2 (5 bases). CDR3 length equals 12 residues. Trimming shortened V by 2 bases and J by 9 bases, and 11 bases separated the two germline ends. CDR1 and CDR2 from the germline V gene are MNHNY and SVGAGI (reference sequence). The CDR3 reads CASSYAREAQYF. CDR3 nucleotide sequence: TGTGCCAGCAGTTACGCGAGGGAAGCGCAGTACTTC.

Points on this clone: The junction differs from germline at one of its ends, possibly a read error. The CDR3 DNA reads TGTGCCAGCAGCCAAGAACCTAGCGGTTACGAGCAGTACTTC. This encodes CASSQEPSGYEQYF. The chain combines TRBV4-1 with TRBJ2-7; 7 bases are a match to TRBD2. CDR3 length: 14 amino acids. Germline V gene sequence: CDR1 MGHRA, CDR2 YSYEKL.

The chain links TRBV14 to TRBJ2-7; tentatively, D is TRBD2 (6 bases). CDR1 is SGHDN, CDR2 FVKESK, per germline. This CDR3 is 15 amino acids long. Trimming took off 0 bases at V and 1 base at J, with 10 bases between the two ends. The CDR3 loop reads CASSQDLGGSYEQYF. For the CDR3, the DNA is TGTGCCAGCAGCCAAGATCTGGGAGGATCCTACGAGCAGTACTTC. The variable domain in full, completed from reference TRBV14 and TRBJ2-7, reads EAGVTQFPSHSVIEKGQTVTLRCDPISGHDNLYWYRRVMGKEIKFLLHFVKESKQDESGMPNNRFLAERTGGTYSTLKVQPAELEDSGVYFCASSQDLGGSYEQYFGPGTRLTVT.

This rearrangement joins TRBV5-8 to TRBJ1-1; 8 bases align to TRBD1. The CDR3 covers 16 residues. Germline CDR1 is SGHTS and CDR2 is YDEGEE. With 2 bases clipped from V and 0 bases from J, the junction kept 6 bases outside the gene matches. CDR3 protein: CASSFFAGGLNTEAFF. The CDR3 region has the DNA TGTGCCAGCAGCTTTTTCGCAGGGGGCTTGAACACTGAAGCTTTCTTT.

A remark on this clone: The same CDR3 can be traced to other DNA sequences in this sample. The chain couples TRBV5-1 to TRBJ2-7; D ambiguous. V lost 0 bases to trimming and J lost 1 base, with 5 bases between them. This CDR3 has 13 residues. Per germline, CDR1 SGHRS and CDR2 YFSETQ. The CDR3 sequence is CASSLARSYEQYF. The CDR3, as DNA: TGCGCCAGCAGCTTGGCCAGATCCTACGAGCAGTACTTC.